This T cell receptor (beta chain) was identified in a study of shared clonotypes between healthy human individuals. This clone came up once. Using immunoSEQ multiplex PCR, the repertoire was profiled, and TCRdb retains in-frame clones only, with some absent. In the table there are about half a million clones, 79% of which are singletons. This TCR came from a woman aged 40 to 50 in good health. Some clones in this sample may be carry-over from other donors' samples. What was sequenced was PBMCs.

As DNA, the CDR3 is TGTGCCAGCAGCTTAGATCCGGCTAGCGGCTCCTACAATGAGCAGTTCTTC. Protein: CASSLDPASGSYNEQFF. This chain joins TRBV11-3 and TRBJ2-1, with 7 bases that match TRBD2. From germline, CDR1 is SGHNT and CDR2 YENEEA. The CDR3 is made up of 17 amino acids. After removal of 0 bases from V and 0 bases from J, the junction contained 5 bases not matched to a gene.